What follows is one TCR beta chain and its context. Using immunoSEQ multiplex PCR, the repertoire was profiled, and TCRdb retains in-frame clones only, with some absent. This table has about 1.5 million clones, around 98% appearing once. These data originate in a study of shared clonotypes between healthy human individuals. V gave up 7 bases and J gave up 2 bases; unmatched junction bases: 9. Germline assignment: CDR1 ENHRY and CDR2 SYGVKD. The CDR3 covers 15 residues. The chain employs TRBV10-3 and TRBJ1-2; the match to TRBD1 covers 8 bases. Sequencing used naive CD4+ T cells sorted from blood. Subset indicated: CD45RA+ positively selected. This TCR was recovered from a man aged 30 to 45 in good health. The CDR3 nucleotides read TGTGCCATCACCGAGGACAGGGCGTCGAACTATGGCTACACCTTC. Translated: CAITEDRASNYGYTF.